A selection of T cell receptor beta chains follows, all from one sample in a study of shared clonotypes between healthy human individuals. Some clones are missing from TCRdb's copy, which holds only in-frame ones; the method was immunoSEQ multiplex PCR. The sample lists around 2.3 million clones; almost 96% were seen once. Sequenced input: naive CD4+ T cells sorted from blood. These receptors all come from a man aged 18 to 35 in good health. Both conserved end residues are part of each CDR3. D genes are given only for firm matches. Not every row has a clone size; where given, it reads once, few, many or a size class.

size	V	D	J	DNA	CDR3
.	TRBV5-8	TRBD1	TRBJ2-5	TGTGCCAGCAGCTTGGCCTGGGACAGCCCGGTGACCCAGTACTTC	CASSLAWDSPVTQYF
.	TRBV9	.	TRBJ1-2	TGTGCCAGCAGCGTAGAAGTCCAGGGCTATGGCTACACCTTC	CASSVEVQGYGYTF
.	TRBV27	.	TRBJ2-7	TGTGCCAGCAGTATCCCCGAGGCCCTGTCTCCTTACGAGCAGTACTTC	CASSIPEALSPYEQYF
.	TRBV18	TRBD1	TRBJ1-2	TGTGCCAGCTCACCCACCGGGACAGGGGATGGCTACACCTTC	CASSPTGTGDGYTF
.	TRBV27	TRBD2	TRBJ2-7	TGTGCCGGCAGACTAGCGGGAGCCCTCCTATACGAGCAGTACTTC	CAGRLAGALLYEQYF
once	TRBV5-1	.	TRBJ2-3	TGCGCCAGCAGGGGCGGACCGGATACAGATACGCAGTATTTT	CASRGGPDTDTQYF
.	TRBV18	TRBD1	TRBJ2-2	TGTGCCAGCTCACCACCGGGAGACAGGGAAGGCGGGGAGCTGTTTTTT	CASSPPGDREGGELFF
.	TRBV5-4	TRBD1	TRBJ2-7	TGTGCCAGCAGCCCCCAGGACAGGCCTTGGGAGCAGTACTTC	CASSPQDRPWEQYF
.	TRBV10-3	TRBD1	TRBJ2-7	TGTGCCATCAGTGAGTCAACAGGGGACGAGCAGTACTTC	CAISESTGDEQYF
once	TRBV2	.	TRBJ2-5	TGTGCCAGCAGCGGGTCGGCTGGGACCCAGTACTTC	CASSGSAGTQYF
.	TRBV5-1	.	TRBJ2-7	TGCGCCAGCAGCCCCAGATCAGACTCTTACGAGCAGTACTTC	CASSPRSDSYEQYF
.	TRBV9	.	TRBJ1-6	TGTGCCAGCAGCCCCTTAGGGGGGGATAATTCACCCCTCCACTTT	CASSPLGGDNSPLHF
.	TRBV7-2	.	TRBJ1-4	TGTGCCAGCAGCCAAAATGAAAAACTGTTTTTT	CASSQNEKLFF
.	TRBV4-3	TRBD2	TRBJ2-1	TGCGCCAGCAGCCGGGGGCGAGAAGGACTAGCCTTGTCCTACAATGAGCAGTTCTTC	CASSRGREGLALSYNEQFF
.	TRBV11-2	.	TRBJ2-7	TGTGCCAGCAGCACCAGGGAATCCTACGAGCAGTACTTC	CASSTRESYEQYF
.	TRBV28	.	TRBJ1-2	TGTGCCAGCAGTCCCGGGGGCGTTCCAGGGAGAATCGGCTACACCTTC	CASSPGGVPGRIGYTF
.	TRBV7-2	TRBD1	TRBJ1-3	TGTGCCAGCAGCTCTCGAGGGGGCTCCGGAAACACCATATATTTT	CASSSRGGSGNTIYF
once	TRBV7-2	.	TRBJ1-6	TGTGCCAGCAGCCAGGACAATTCACCCCTCCACTTT	CASSQDNSPLHF
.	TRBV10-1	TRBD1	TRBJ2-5	TGCGCCAGCAGTGAGTCGAGAGGGGGCGAGACCCAGTACTTC	CASSESRGGETQYF
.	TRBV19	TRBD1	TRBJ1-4	TGTGCCAGTAGTAAAGGACAGGGGCAGGAACTGTTTTTT	CASSKGQGQELFF
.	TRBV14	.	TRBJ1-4	TGTGCCAGCAGCCAAGATGGCCGTGCAACTAATGAAAAACTGTTTTTT	CASSQDGRATNEKLFF
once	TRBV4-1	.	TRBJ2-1	TGCGCCAGCAGCCAAGATCCGGCCGGGACGGGGCAGTTCTTC	CASSQDPAGTGQFF
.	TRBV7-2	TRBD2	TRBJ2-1	TGTGCCAGCAGCTCCAGCGGGGGGGCGGCAGATGAGCAGTTCTTC	CASSSSGGAADEQFF
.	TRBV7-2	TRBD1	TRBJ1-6	TGTGCCAGCAGCTTAGGAGGGGGCCGTAATTCACCCCTCCACTTT	CASSLGGGRNSPLHF
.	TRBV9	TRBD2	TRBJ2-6	TGTGCCAGCAGCCCCCGGGGGGAGAGCTCTGGGGCCAACGTCCTGACTTTC	CASSPRGESSGANVLTF
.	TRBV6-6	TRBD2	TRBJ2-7	TGTGCCAGCAGTTTGCCTAGCGGGAGTTACGAGCAGTACTTC	CASSLPSGSYEQYF